This T cell receptor beta chain was profiled in a study of neurological immune-mediated disorders. Using its own MiXCR run on the 5' RACE reads, TCRdb lists one record per CDR3 protein. There are 72,000 or so distinct CDR3 sequences in the sample; 15% to 20% occur only once, and 15% lies in the top ten. Germline CDR1 SGHKS, CDR2 YYEKEE (reference sequence). V was shortened by 4 bases and J by 0 bases, with 13 bases between the two germline ends. The CDR3 covers 15 residues. This clonotype was found many times. The sequenced sample consisted of PBMCs. The TCR was taken from a woman between 40 and 50 years old in good health. The chain carries TRBV5-5 and TRBJ2-5; TRBD1 or TRBD2 may be the D gene (5 bases each). In nucleotides, the CDR3 is TGTGCCAGCAGCCCTGGGACCGTTTACCAAGAGACCCAGTACTTC. This encodes CASSPGTVYQETQYF.